This T cell receptor beta chain was sequenced for a study of blood T cell repertoires in COVID-19. At the level of the study: Nucleic acid was either cDNA or gDNA, and it came from T cells, B-cell-depleted T cells, or PBMCs.

Assay used: immunoSEQ multiplex PCR; TCRdb lists only in-frame clones, some missing. The sample consists of about 210,000 clones, approximately 90% of them appearing once. The ends lost 0 bases at V and 5 bases at J; junction bases unmatched: 13. CDR1 is MGHRA and CDR2 is YSYEKL in the germline V gene. This CDR3 has 19 amino acids. The genes are TRBV4-1 and TRBJ1-6, with TRBD1 matching over 7 bases. Specimen: PBMCs or T cells enriched from blood (not recorded which). This sequence was found in a middle-aged woman in a cohort exposed to, infected with or recovered from COVID-19 (not recorded which). CDR3 DNA sequence: TGCGCCAGCAGCCAAGATTGGTACGGACAGGCCGCAAATAATTCACCCCTCCACTTT. Protein: CASSQDWYGQAANNSPLHF.